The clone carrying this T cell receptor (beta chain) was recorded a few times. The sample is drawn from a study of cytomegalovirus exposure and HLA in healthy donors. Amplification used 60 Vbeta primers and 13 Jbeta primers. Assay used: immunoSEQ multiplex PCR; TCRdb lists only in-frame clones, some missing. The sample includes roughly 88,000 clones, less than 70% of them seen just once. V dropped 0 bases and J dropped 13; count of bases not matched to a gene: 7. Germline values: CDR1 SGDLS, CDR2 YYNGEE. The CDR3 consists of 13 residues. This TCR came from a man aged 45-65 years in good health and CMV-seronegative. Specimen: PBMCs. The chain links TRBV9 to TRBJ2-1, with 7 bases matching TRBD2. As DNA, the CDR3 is TGTGCCAGCAGCGTAGATCCGACTAGCTCCCAGTTCTTC. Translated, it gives CASSVDPTSSQFF.